This T cell receptor (beta chain) was recorded in a study of T cell responses to AZD1222 COVID-19 vaccine. Study conclusions and caveats: When two AZD1222 doses had been given, Spike-specific TCR breadth and depth rose. Sampling captured repertoires only after the peak T cell response.

Produced via immunoSEQ multiplex PCR; TCRdb's table is partial and in-frame only. The table has approximately 89,000 clones, 90% to 95% seen once. Comments on this clone: Its antigen is undetermined.

Sequences were derived from peripheral blood, sampled on day 0 of MenACWY control vaccination. The clonotype was recovered from an adult in good health.

This CDR3 is CATSALTGELFF. DNA of the CDR3: TGTGCCACCAGTGCCCTCACCGGGGAGCTGTTTTTT. The V gene is TRBV24-1, the J gene TRBJ2-2; D remains unclear. Deletions cut 5 bases from V and 4 bases from J, with 4 bases between. CDR1 and CDR2 (germline): KGHDR, SFDVKD. This CDR3 is built from 12 residues.